The rows below give T cell receptor beta chains drawn from one sample of a study of blood T cell repertoires in COVID-19. Data came from immunoSEQ multiplex PCR; TCRdb stores just in-frame clones and leaves some out. The data show over 150,000 clones, with around 83% seen just once and roughly 12% held by the top ten. Sequencing used peripheral blood. The receptors originated from an older woman with COVID-19, enrolled during active disease. CDR3s include the opening cysteine and the closing phenylalanine or tryptophan. The order of the fields is CDR3 length, V gene, D gene, clone size, J gene, CDR3 protein, CDR3 DNA. The D gene is left open where the match is weak. Clone sizes are given selectively: once, few, many, or a class where the clone is expanded.

len: 15; v_gene: TRBV3-1/TRBV3-2; d_gene: NA; abundance: NA; j_gene: TRBJ2-7; CDR3aa: CASSQVRGFDYEQYF; CDR3nt: TGTGCCAGCAGCCAAGTTAGGGGGTTTGACTACGAGCAGTACTTC
len: 13; v_gene: TRBV10-3; d_gene: NA; abundance: few; j_gene: TRBJ2-1; CDR3aa: CASLATSYNEQFF; CDR3nt: TGTGCCTCCCTGGCAACCTCCTACAATGAGCAGTTCTTC
len: 11; v_gene: TRBV11-3; d_gene: NA; abundance: NA; j_gene: TRBJ2-1; CDR3aa: CASSRNSEQFF; CDR3nt: TGTGCCAGCAGCAGAAACAGCGAGCAGTTCTTC
len: 15; v_gene: TRBV6-6; d_gene: TRBD1; abundance: NA; j_gene: TRBJ1-6; CDR3aa: CASISPGTGNPPLHF; CDR3nt: TGTGCCAGCATTTCTCCCGGGACAGGGAACCCACCCCTCCACTTT
len: 12; v_gene: TRBV2; d_gene: NA; abundance: NA; j_gene: TRBJ2-3; CDR3aa: CASSVVTDTQYF; CDR3nt: TGTGCCAGCAGTGTAGTCACAGATACGCAGTATTTT
len: 15; v_gene: TRBV3-1/TRBV3-2; d_gene: NA; abundance: NA; j_gene: TRBJ2-1; CDR3aa: CASSQDRDFYNEQFF; CDR3nt: TGTGCCAGCAGCCAAGATCGAGACTTCTACAATGAGCAGTTCTTC
len: 13; v_gene: TRBV6-4; d_gene: NA; abundance: once; j_gene: TRBJ2-1; CDR3aa: CASSDSRYNEQFF; CDR3nt: TGTGCCAGCAGTGACTCCCGCTACAATGAGCAGTTCTTC
len: 15; v_gene: TRBV11-2; d_gene: NA; abundance: NA; j_gene: TRBJ1-5; CDR3aa: CASSLDGTVGQPQHF; CDR3nt: TGTGCCAGCAGCTTAGACGGAACCGTGGGCCAGCCCCAGCATTTT
len: 12; v_gene: TRBV6-5; d_gene: NA; abundance: NA; j_gene: TRBJ1-2; CDR3aa: CASSPSNYGYTF; CDR3nt: TGTGCCAGCAGCCCATCTAACTATGGCTACACCTTC
len: 15; v_gene: TRBV2; d_gene: TRBD2; abundance: NA; j_gene: TRBJ2-1; CDR3aa: CASRALAGVYNEQFF; CDR3nt: TGTGCCAGCAGGGCACTAGCGGGAGTGTATAATGAGCAGTTCTTC
len: 16; v_gene: TRBV5-6; d_gene: NA; abundance: NA; j_gene: TRBJ1-5; CDR3aa: CASSLGPRGSNQPQHF; CDR3nt: TGTGCCAGCAGCTTGGGACCTAGGGGGAGCAATCAGCCCCAGCATTTT
len: 13; v_gene: TRBV6-5; d_gene: NA; abundance: NA; j_gene: TRBJ1-1; CDR3aa: CASSIRTGTEAFF; CDR3nt: TGTGCCAGCAGTATCCGGACTGGGACTGAAGCTTTCTTT
len: 17; v_gene: TRBV18; d_gene: NA; abundance: NA; j_gene: TRBJ1-4; CDR3aa: CASSPAPHRATNEKLFF; CDR3nt: TGTGCCAGCTCACCAGCCCCCCACAGGGCCACTAATGAAAAACTGTTTTTT
len: 12; v_gene: TRBV19; d_gene: NA; abundance: NA; j_gene: TRBJ1-5; CDR3aa: CASSHSNQPQHF; CDR3nt: TGTGCCAGTAGTCATAGCAATCAGCCCCAGCATTTT
len: 13; v_gene: TRBV5-4; d_gene: NA; abundance: NA; j_gene: TRBJ2-5; CDR3aa: CASSPGSQETQYF; CDR3nt: TGTGCCAGCAGCCCGGGATCTCAAGAGACCCAGTACTTC
len: 14; v_gene: TRBV25-1; d_gene: NA; abundance: NA; j_gene: TRBJ2-5; CDR3aa: CASSIMGGQETQYF; CDR3nt: TGTGCCAGCAGTATTATGGGGGGCCAAGAGACCCAGTACTTC
len: 14; v_gene: TRBV5-1; d_gene: NA; abundance: once; j_gene: TRBJ2-5; CDR3aa: CASSPGYTQETQYF; CDR3nt: TGCGCCAGCAGCCCCGGGTATACCCAAGAGACCCAGTACTTC
len: 16; v_gene: TRBV3-1/TRBV3-2; d_gene: NA; abundance: NA; j_gene: TRBJ1-3; CDR3aa: CASSRQIVNSGNTIYF; CDR3nt: TGTGCCAGCAGCCGACAGATCGTAAACTCTGGAAACACCATATATTTT
len: 14; v_gene: TRBV28; d_gene: NA; abundance: few; j_gene: TRBJ1-6; CDR3aa: CASRAAGGNSPLHF; CDR3nt: TGTGCCAGCAGGGCAGCGGGTGGGAATTCACCCCTCCACTTT
len: 16; v_gene: TRBV3-1/TRBV3-2; d_gene: TRBD2; abundance: NA; j_gene: TRBJ2-3; CDR3aa: CASSQAGAGSTDTQYF; CDR3nt: TGTGCCAGCAGCCAGGCGGGAGCGGGGAGCACAGATACGCAGTATTTT
len: 16; v_gene: TRBV5-5; d_gene: TRBD1; abundance: NA; j_gene: TRBJ1-4; CDR3aa: CASSFTGGVVNEKLFF; CDR3nt: TGTGCCAGCAGCTTTACAGGGGGAGTCGTCAATGAAAAACTGTTTTTT
len: 15; v_gene: TRBV5-4; d_gene: TRBD1; abundance: NA; j_gene: TRBJ1-4; CDR3aa: CASSIRTGIDEKLFF; CDR3nt: TGTGCCAGCAGCATCAGGACAGGGATAGATGAAAAACTGTTTTTT
len: 15; v_gene: TRBV7-9; d_gene: TRBD1; abundance: NA; j_gene: TRBJ1-5; CDR3aa: CASSLTTGNNQPQHF; CDR3nt: TGTGCCAGCAGCCTCACGACAGGGAATAATCAGCCCCAGCATTTT
len: 19; v_gene: TRBV24-1; d_gene: TRBD1; abundance: NA; j_gene: TRBJ1-4; CDR3aa: CATSDLDRALVATNEKLFF; CDR3nt: TGTGCCACCAGTGATCTGGACAGGGCCTTGGTGGCAACTAATGAAAAACTGTTTTTT
len: 14; v_gene: TRBV19; d_gene: NA; abundance: NA; j_gene: TRBJ1-2; CDR3aa: CASSRDTTFYGYTF; CDR3nt: TGTGCCAGTAGCCGGGACACAACTTTCTATGGCTACACCTTC
len: 15; v_gene: TRBV18; d_gene: NA; abundance: NA; j_gene: TRBJ1-5; CDR3aa: CASSPRQGENQPQHF; CDR3nt: TGTGCCAGCTCACCAAGGCAGGGCGAGAATCAGCCCCAGCATTTT
len: 14; v_gene: TRBV27; d_gene: TRBD1; abundance: NA; j_gene: TRBJ1-2; CDR3aa: CASSLTAGGYGYTF; CDR3nt: TGTGCCAGCAGTTTAACCGCAGGGGGCTATGGCTACACCTTC
len: 16; v_gene: TRBV5-6; d_gene: NA; abundance: few; j_gene: TRBJ1-5; CDR3aa: CASSLRQAAGNQPQHF; CDR3nt: TGTGCCAGCAGCTTAAGACAGGCGGCTGGCAATCAGCCCCAGCATTTT
len: 14; v_gene: TRBV3-1/TRBV3-2; d_gene: TRBD1; abundance: NA; j_gene: TRBJ1-1; CDR3aa: CASSQVQGALGAFF; CDR3nt: TGTGCCAGCAGCCAAGTACAGGGGGCGCTTGGAGCTTTCTTT
len: 13; v_gene: TRBV19; d_gene: NA; abundance: NA; j_gene: TRBJ1-6; CDR3aa: CASSDKRDSPLHF; CDR3nt: TGTGCCAGTTCGGACAAACGGGATTCACCCCTCCACTTT
len: 16; v_gene: TRBV5-4; d_gene: TRBD2; abundance: once; j_gene: TRBJ2-1; CDR3aa: CASSSIAGAIYNEQFF; CDR3nt: TGTGCCAGCAGCTCAATAGCGGGGGCCATCTACAATGAGCAGTTCTTC
len: 16; v_gene: TRBV7-8; d_gene: NA; abundance: NA; j_gene: TRBJ1-2; CDR3aa: CASSLAAGLPNYGYTF; CDR3nt: TGTGCCAGCAGCTTAGCTGCAGGGCTTCCTAACTATGGCTACACCTTC
len: 13; v_gene: TRBV30; d_gene: TRBD1; abundance: few; j_gene: TRBJ1-6; CDR3aa: CAWSRGQDSPLHF; CDR3nt: TGTGCCTGGAGCAGGGGGCAGGATTCACCCCTCCACTTT
len: 14; v_gene: TRBV9; d_gene: TRBD2; abundance: NA; j_gene: TRBJ2-2; CDR3aa: CASSAVTSAGELFF; CDR3nt: TGTGCCAGCAGCGCTGTGACTAGCGCCGGGGAGCTGTTTTTT
len: 13; v_gene: TRBV6-5; d_gene: NA; abundance: NA; j_gene: TRBJ1-1; CDR3aa: CASTPGWGLEAFF; CDR3nt: TGTGCCAGCACCCCAGGTTGGGGCCTGGAAGCTTTCTTT
len: 15; v_gene: TRBV6-5; d_gene: NA; abundance: NA; j_gene: TRBJ2-2; CDR3aa: CASNPRSGVAGELFF; CDR3nt: TGTGCCAGCAATCCTAGGTCAGGGGTTGCCGGGGAGCTGTTTTTT
len: 15; v_gene: TRBV7-7; d_gene: NA; abundance: NA; j_gene: TRBJ2-2; CDR3aa: CASSYGRGDTGELFF; CDR3nt: TGTGCTAGCAGCTACGGCAGGGGAGACACCGGGGAGCTGTTTTTT
len: 14; v_gene: TRBV27; d_gene: TRBD1; abundance: few; j_gene: TRBJ1-1; CDR3aa: CASSLGQGFAEAFF; CDR3nt: TGTGCCAGCAGTTTAGGACAGGGGTTTGCTGAAGCTTTCTTT
len: 14; v_gene: TRBV2; d_gene: NA; abundance: NA; j_gene: TRBJ2-3; CDR3aa: CACRRDRSTDTQYF; CDR3nt: TGTGCCTGCCGGAGGGACAGAAGCACAGATACGCAGTATTTT